The clone carrying this TCR beta chain has only a few counts. Its antigen is currently unknown. The TCR beta libraries were generated through quantitative 5'-RACE incorporating molecular barcodes. MiXCR, applied by TCRdb to the 5' RACE reads, yields one record per CDR3 protein. The data contain some 840,000 distinct CDR3 sequences, about 12% of them singletons. This sample was included in a study of CD8 T cells in ankylosing spondylitis. Study conclusions and caveats: What seemed typical of ankylosing spondylitis blood was a TCR beta motif built from about eight highly homologous variants. Prior literature has documented some motif variants in synovial fluid and blood from reactive arthritis. Peripheral blood samples showed relatively rare disease-linked clones, and these clones were CD8+. Reported data indicate significant enrichment of disease-linked clones within matched ankylosing spondylitis synovial fluid.

This CDR3 has 15 residues. Germline V gives CDR1 MNHEY, CDR2 SVGAGI. Germline trimming cut 2 bases from V and 7 bases from J; bases unmatched to any gene: 7. This sequence originates from a male donor with ankylosing spondylitis. The chain is built from TRBV6-5 and TRBJ1-5, with TRBD1 identical over 8 bases. Sequenced sample: blood, either unsorted or a sorted T cell fraction (not recorded which). The CDR3 here is CASSYAPGGRQPQHF. In DNA, the CDR3 is TGTGCCAGCAGTTACGCCCCAGGGGGCCGGCAGCCCCAGCATTTT.